The 19 T cell receptor beta chains listed next were all sequenced from one sample in a study of cytomegalovirus exposure and HLA in healthy donors. Researchers ran the PCR with 60 Vbeta and 13 Jbeta primers. The assay was immunoSEQ multiplex PCR, and TCRdb's table has in-frame clones only and misses some. This table holds about 100,000 clones, more than 60% found once. The material sequenced was PBMCs. These receptors all come from a female donor in good health and CMV-seropositive.

Here the CDR3 DNA reads TGTGCCAGCAGTTTGTTTAGCGGGAGGAAATACGAGCAGTACTTC. Encoded protein: CASSLFSGRKYEQYF. The genes are TRBV28 and TRBJ2-7, with 10 bases identical to TRBD2. Germline CDR1 MDHEN, CDR2 SYDVKM. The ends lost 3 bases at V and 4 bases at J; junction bases unmatched: 6. This CDR3 spans 15 amino acids.

This chain connects TRBV7-3 to TRBJ2-1; 15 bases line up with TRBD2. This CDR3 comprises 18 residues. The V gene end was trimmed by 6 bases and the J gene end by 9 bases; junction bases not matched to a gene: 15. Germline assignment: CDR1 SGHTA and CDR2 FQGTGA. The CDR3 region is CASSPIIGLAGGSAEQFF. The CDR3 nucleotides are TGTGCCAGCAGTCCGATTATTGGACTAGCGGGAGGGAGCGCTGAGCAGTTCTTC.

There are a few counts of this clone. The rearrangement links TRBV6-1 to TRBJ2-7, with D unclear. Germline assignment: CDR1 MNHNS and CDR2 SASEGT. V was shortened by 0 bases and J by 2 bases, with 11 bases between the two germline ends. The CDR3 runs 15 residues. DNA for the CDR3: TGTGCCAGCAGTGAAGCCGGTGCTCTGACCTACGAGCAGTACTTC. It is translated as CASSEAGALTYEQYF.

This clone was found a few times. The CDR3 DNA sequence: TGCGCCAGCAGCCCAGGCGGGACAGGGGGGGAAAAACTGTTTTTT. It is translated as CASSPGGTGGEKLFF. This sequence joins TRBV4-3 and TRBJ1-4; the match to TRBD1 covers 11 bases. V lost 4 bases and J lost 8; bases outside the gene matches: 6. In germline, CDR1 is LGHNA, CDR2 YSLEER. The CDR3 contains 15 residues.

The gene calls are TRBV5-1 and TRBJ2-1; possibly TRBD1 for D (5 bases). Trimming took off 1 base at V and 0 bases at J, with 11 bases between the two ends. Germline V lookup: CDR1 SGHRS, CDR2 YFSETQ. The CDR3 is made up of 16 amino acids. This CDR3 reads CASSLNQGDSYNEQFF. The CDR3 bases are TGCGCCAGCAGCTTGAATCAAGGGGACTCCTACAATGAGCAGTTCTTC.

This rearrangement joins TRBV5-1 to TRBJ1-4; D is possibly TRBD1 (6 bases). Germline loops: CDR1 SGHRS, CDR2 YFSETQ. The CDR3 sequence is 15 residues long. V lost 4 bases, J lost 6 bases, and 16 bases lay in between. The CDR3 is CASSAQGPYDEKLFF. The CDR3 region has the DNA TGCGCCAGCAGCGCACAGGGTCCCTATGATGAAAAACTGTTTTTT.

V usage is TRBV27 and J usage is TRBJ2-1, with 7 nucleotides matching TRBD1. The CDR3 spans 14 residues. Germline V CDR1 and CDR2: MNHEY, SMNVEV (reference sequence). Trimming took 5 bases from V and 5 from J; bases not matched to a gene: 6. The CDR3 DNA sequence: TGTGCCAGCAGTCCCCGGGACAGTAACAATGAGCAGTTCTTC. Amino acid sequence: CASSPRDSNNEQFF.

A single count supports this clone. The V call is TRBV11-2, the J call TRBJ2-7; D perhaps matches TRBD1 (6 bases). The CDR3 sequence is 17 residues long. V lost 5 bases, J lost 3 bases, and 23 bases lay in between. Germline CDR1 reads SGHAT; CDR2 reads FQNNGV. Here the CDR3 DNA reads TGTGCCAGCAGCACCCATCTGGGGGACAAAAAGAGCTACGAGCAGTACTTC. It translates to CASSTHLGDKKSYEQYF.

The rearrangement joins TRBV28 to TRBJ1-1, with D hard to call. This CDR3 has 15 amino acids. Germline CDR1 and CDR2: MDHEN and SYDVKM. V dropped 3 bases and J dropped 1 base, with 12 bases sitting between them. The CDR3 here is CASSFRGSGNTEAFF. The CDR3 nucleotides are TGTGCCAGCAGTTTTCGCGGCAGCGGGAACACTGAAGCTTTCTTT.

This chain uses TRBV5-1 with TRBJ2-7; the match to TRBD1 covers 9 bases. Germline loops: CDR1 SGHRS, CDR2 YFSETQ. The CDR3 extends over 15 amino acids. V shed 3 bases and J 2 bases; nucleotides not matched to a gene: 6. As DNA, the CDR3 is TGCGCCAGCAGCTACAGGGGGCGAGGGGCCTACGAGCAGTACTTC. This codes for CASSYRGRGAYEQYF.

In this sample, this clone turned up a few times. One end of the junction is discordant with germline, which a read error may explain. The chain is built from TRBV7-9 and TRBJ2-3; 11 positions match TRBD2. Germline V gives CDR1 SEHNR, CDR2 FQNEAQ (reference sequence). The length of the CDR3 is 17 residues. In DNA form, the CDR3 reads TGTTCCAGCAGCACCTTGTGGACTAGCGGGAGCACAGATACGCAGTATTTT. Translation: CSSSTLWTSGSTDTQYF. Full variable domain (remainder filled in from reference TRBV7-9 and TRBJ2-3): DTGVSQNPRHKITKRGQNVTFRCDPISEHNRLYWYRQTLGQGPEFLTYFQNEAQLEKSRLLSDRFSAERPKGSFSTLEIQRTEQGDSAMYLCSSSTLWTSGSTDTQYFGPGTRLTVL.

V and J are TRBV6-6 and TRBJ2-7; TRBD1 matches 12 bases. J lost 1 base, V lost 5 bases, and 6 bases had no gene match. Germline V gene lookup returns CDR1 MNHNY and CDR2 SVGAGI (reference sequence). This CDR3 has 16 amino acids. CDR3 loop: CASSPRDRGPSYEQYF. The CDR3 nucleotides are TGTGCCAGCAGTCCCCGGGACAGGGGGCCTTCCTACGAGCAGTACTTC.

The chain couples TRBV18 to TRBJ2-1; D gene ambiguous. Trimming stripped 3 bases from V and 0 bases from J, with 15 bases between. The CDR3 contains 17 residues. Germline V gene lookup returns CDR1 KGHSH and CDR2 LQKENI. CDR3 residues: CASSPTYGARSYNEQFF. CDR3 nucleotides: TGTGCCAGCTCACCGACTTACGGAGCACGCTCCTACAATGAGCAGTTCTTC.

CDR3 coding DNA: TGTGCCAGTAAGGACACAGGGCTGAACCAAGAGACCCAGTACTTC. It specifies CASKDTGLNQETQYF. This chain links TRBV19 with TRBJ2-5; D may be TRBD1 (6 bases). Trimming took off 7 bases at V and 0 bases at J, with 15 bases between the two ends. Germline V gene data show CDR1 as LNHDA and CDR2 as SQIVND (reference sequence). CDR3 length equals 15 residues.

The V and J genes are TRBV5-1 and TRBJ1-1; D is perhaps TRBD1 (6 bases). Germline V lookup: CDR1 SGHRS, CDR2 YFSETQ. V shed 3 bases and J shed 1 base, with 16 bases lying between them. The CDR3 spans 16 residues. In nucleotides, the CDR3 is TGCGCCAGCAGCTCAACCGTACAGGGTCAGAACACTGAAGCTTTCTTT. It is translated as CASSSTVQGQNTEAFF. The complete variable domain, with remaining parts taken from reference TRBV5-1 and TRBJ1-1, reads KAGVTQTPRYLIKTRGQQVTLSCSPISGHRSVSWYQQTPGQGLQFLFEYFSETQRNKGNFPGRFSGRQFSNSRSEMNVSTLELGDSALYLCASSSTVQGQNTEAFFGQGTRLTVV.

This clone has just a few counts. The genes are TRBV6-1 and TRBJ2-7; TRBD1 matches 7 bases. Per germline, CDR1 MNHNS and CDR2 SASEGT. The CDR3 consists of 14 residues. J was trimmed by 6 bases and V by 2 bases; bases with no gene match: 7. The CDR3 DNA follows: TGTGCCAGCAGTGAATCGCCTAACAGGGGCGAGCAGTACTTC. It encodes CASSESPNRGEQYF.

CDR3 DNA sequence: TGTGCCAGCAGTTTAAACCCAGCGGGGAGCCAAGAGACCCAGTACTTC. Residues: CASSLNPAGSQETQYF. The V and J genes are TRBV6-5 and TRBJ2-5; 7 bases fit TRBD2. V trimming: 4 bases; J trimming: 1 base; junction bases outside the gene matches: 9. Germline CDR1 is MNHEY and CDR2 is SVGAGI. The CDR3 totals 16 residues.

As concerns this clone: The junction shows a germline mismatch at one end, possibly a read error. The CDR3 DNA sequence: TGTGCTAGCAGCTTAGGGGGAGTCGGCACAGATACGCAGTATTTT. Translating it yields CASSLGGVGTDTQYF. The chain links TRBV7-7 to TRBJ2-3, with TRBD1 as a possible D gene (6 bases). Germline-derived CDR1 and CDR2 are SSHAT and FNYEAQ (reference sequence). The CDR3 extends over 15 amino acids.

The chain recombines TRBV18 with TRBJ2-1; TRBD1 matches 9 bases. The CDR3 totals 15 residues. V lost 5 bases, J lost 7 bases, and 9 bases stayed unmatched. Germline values: CDR1 KGHSH, CDR2 LQKENI. CDR3 coding DNA: TGTGCCAGCTCAATGCAACAGGGGGCTGGGAATGAGCAGTTCTTC. This encodes CASSMQQGAGNEQFF.